This entry lists 5 T cell receptor beta chains sequenced from one sample in a study of cytomegalovirus exposure and HLA in healthy donors. The study ran its PCR with 60 Vbeta and 13 Jbeta primers. This table comes from immunoSEQ multiplex PCR, and its TCRdb copy is limited to in-frame clones, with some not included. Among tens of thousands of clones, approximately 80% were seen once, and the ten largest hold 3.5% to 4.5%. The sample taken for sequencing was PBMCs. These receptors came from a man aged 25 to 40 in good health and CMV-seronegative.

J is TRBJ2-2 and V is TRBV9; D might be TRBD2 (5 bases). Trimming pared 3 bases from V and 4 bases from J, leaving 13 bases between. The CDR3 covers 15 residues. Germline assignment: CDR1 SGDLS and CDR2 YYNGEE. The CDR3 spells CASSDRGRGTGELFF. In DNA, the CDR3 is TGTGCCAGCAGCGACAGAGGGCGCGGCACCGGGGAGCTGTTTTTT.

V usage is TRBV25-1 and J usage is TRBJ1-1, with 7 bases that match TRBD1. V lost 6 bases to trimming and J lost 8 bases; unmatched junction nucleotides: 6. This CDR3 is 12 amino acids long. CDR1 is MGHDK, CDR2 SYGVNS, per germline. CDR3 amino acids: CASRGTAAEAFF. The CDR3, as DNA: TGTGCCAGCAGGGGGACAGCGGCCGAAGCTTTCTTT.

This rearrangement joins TRBV5-1 to TRBJ1-2, with 8 bases lining up with TRBD1. Germline V CDR1 and CDR2: SGHRS, YFSETQ. The CDR3 covers 16 residues. The V and J ends lost 3 bases and 5 bases, in that order; junction bases with no gene match: 12. The CDR3 DNA reads as TGCGCCAGCAGCTCGGATCCGGGGGACAGGACGTATGGCTACACCTTC. Translated, it gives CASSSDPGDRTYGYTF.

V is TRBV30 and J is TRBJ2-7; 7 nucleotides align to TRBD1. There are 15 residues in the CDR3. Germline loops: CDR1 GTSNPN, CDR2 SVGIG (reference sequence). With 3 bases clipped from V and 0 bases from J, the junction kept 8 bases outside the gene matches. CDR3 in amino acids: CAWSIRTGLSYEQYF. DNA for the CDR3: TGTGCCTGGAGCATCAGGACAGGCCTCTCCTACGAGCAGTACTTC.

This clone was detected only once. The junction and the germline gene differ at one end; a read error may be behind it. J is TRBJ2-5 and V is TRBV4-2; TRBD2 agrees at 7 bases. The CDR3 runs to 12 residues. The V gene's germline CDR1 is LGHNA and CDR2 YNFKEQ. CDR3 in amino acids: CASSQVSGGLHF. For the CDR3, the DNA is TGTGCCAGCAGCCAAGTATCCGGGGGGTTGCACTTC.